This paragraph reports one TCR beta chain. These data belong to a study of blood T cell repertoires in COVID-19. Study-wide background: Italy, Spain and the United States were the sources of the convalescent and acute COVID-19 samples.

The CDR3 loop spans 15 amino acids. Germline values: CDR1 SGHRS, CDR2 YFSETQ. V lost 2 bases, J lost 4 bases, and 15 bases lay in between. Authors' processing steps: Quantification of nucleated cells was approximated via reference gene primer amplification. Sequenced by immunoSEQ multiplex PCR; TCRdb stores in-frame clones only, minus some. V and J calls and clone size come straight from that table; D and trimming were deduced from the DNA. This sample carries hundreds of thousands of clones, around 86% of them seen once, and the ten largest clones take 1.4%. The V call is TRBV5-1, the J call TRBJ1-2; D ambiguous. The source material was peripheral blood. The source is a young woman with active or convalescent COVID-19. As DNA, the CDR3 is TGCGCCAGCAGCTTTTCAGGAGGAATAATCTATGGCTACACCTTC. It translates to CASSFSGGIIYGYTF. Full variable domain (remainder filled in from reference TRBV5-1 and TRBJ1-2): KAGVTQTPRYLIKTRGQQVTLSCSPISGHRSVSWYQQTPGQGLQFLFEYFSETQRNKGNFPGRFSGRQFSNSRSEMNVSTLELGDSALYLCASSFSGGIIYGYTFGSGTRLTVV.